This T cell receptor beta chain was observed in a study of identical twins. Whole-study findings and limits: Carriage of fewer insertions was seen in abundant cord blood beta clonotypes, whereas memory repertoires showed none. Twins' excess sharing was less marked for out-of-frame beta sequences.

Among all donors, each was a healthy Caucasian. Per germline, CDR1 SGHDN and CDR2 FVKESK. The CDR3 is made up of 15 amino acids. Unmatched junction bases numbered 7, after V lost 5 bases and J lost 6 bases. TCRdb re-derived calls from the 5' RACE reads in MiXCR, one entry per CDR3 protein. The top ten clones hold about 0.27% of a sample with around 1.7 million distinct CDR3 sequences, about 30% of them seen once. Only a few counts were recorded for this clonotype. No antigen is known for it. Sequenced sample: cord blood. The chain links TRBV14 to TRBJ2-1; 10 nucleotides line up with TRBD2. The sequence was collected from a newborn girl in good health. CDR3 nucleotide sequence: TGTGCCAGCAGCAGGGGGACTAGCGATGGCAATGAGCAGTTCTTC. Residues: CASSRGTSDGNEQFF.